Sequencing of this T cell receptor (beta chain) was carried out in a study of neoadjuvant nivolumab and ipilimumab in lung cancer. Profiled with immunoSEQ multiplex PCR; TCRdb holds only in-frame clones, not every one. The table records around 30,000 clones, less than 90% of them present only once. On this clone: Its specificity is unknown.

Study-wide points: Compared with tumor-adjacent uninvolved lung, resected tumors showed greater richness and clonality. From pretherapy to surgery, tumor richness and clonality rose with dual therapy. Pathologic regression was not significantly tied to TCR clonality. Resected-tumor TCR richness correlated positively with pretherapy blood richness.

Germline values: CDR1 SGHKS, CDR2 YYEKEE (reference sequence). J gave up 3 bases and V 2 bases, and 4 bases lay outside the gene matches. The length of the CDR3 is 15 residues. The gene calls are TRBV5-5 and TRBJ2-7; 11 bases map to TRBD2. The sequences come from peripheral blood, collected before neoadjuvant nivolumab, alone or with ipilimumab. This clonotype was sampled from an adult with non-small cell lung cancer. The CDR3 sequence: CASSLLAGADYEQYF. The CDR3 bases are TGTGCCAGCAGCTTACTAGCGGGGGCCGACTACGAGCAGTACTTC.